Listed below are T cell receptor beta chains from one sample, sequenced in a study of blood T cells in healthy people across ages. One entry per CDR3 protein results from TCRdb running MiXCR on the 5' RACE reads. The profile shows more than 650,000 distinct CDR3 sequences, around 25% of them singletons. The sample was also linked to a second study, of T cells of mothers and their children.

The sample was blood. These receptors all stem from a boy aged 10-17 years in good health. Both conserved end residues are part of each CDR3. The D gene is left open where the match is weak. Rows may omit the clone size; those that give it use once, few, many or a size class.

d_gene: -; j_gene: TRBJ1-2; v_gene: TRBV7-2; abundance: -; CDR3nt: TGTGCCAGCATCCTAGGGCGGGAAAACTATGGCTACACCTTC; CDR3aa: CASILGRENYGYTF
d_gene: -; j_gene: TRBJ2-3; v_gene: TRBV12-3/TRBV12-4; abundance: -; CDR3nt: TGTGCCACCTCCTGGGAGGCAGGGGATACGCAGTATTTT; CDR3aa: CATSWEAGDTQYF
d_gene: TRBD2; j_gene: TRBJ2-1; v_gene: TRBV13; abundance: few; CDR3nt: TGTGCCCGCAGCTTACGGCGGGGGGGCCAGAATGAGCAGTTCTTC; CDR3aa: CARSLRRGGQNEQFF
d_gene: -; j_gene: TRBJ2-5; v_gene: TRBV15; abundance: few; CDR3nt: TGTGCCACCAGCAGAGATTACGGGGGGCGAGAGACCCAGTACTTC; CDR3aa: CATSRDYGGRETQYF
d_gene: -; j_gene: TRBJ1-4; v_gene: TRBV5-1; abundance: many; CDR3nt: TGCGCCAGCAGCTCCGGTAGGGGATCGGAAAAACTGTTTTTT; CDR3aa: CASSSGRGSEKLFF
d_gene: -; j_gene: TRBJ2-7; v_gene: TRBV7-2; abundance: -; CDR3nt: TGTGCCAGCAGCTTAGGTGCGGGGATAGGGTACGAGCAGTACTTC; CDR3aa: CASSLGAGIGYEQYF
d_gene: -; j_gene: TRBJ2-5; v_gene: TRBV7-8; abundance: few; CDR3nt: TGTGCCAGCAGCCCCCCAAAGGGTCCCCAAGAGACCCAGTACTTC; CDR3aa: CASSPPKGPQETQYF
d_gene: TRBD2; j_gene: TRBJ2-1; v_gene: TRBV5-1; abundance: -; CDR3nt: TGCGCCAGCAGCTTGGCGAGCGGGGGTTCCTACAATGAGCAGTTCTTC; CDR3aa: CASSLASGGSYNEQFF
d_gene: -; j_gene: TRBJ2-5; v_gene: TRBV2; abundance: few; CDR3nt: TGTGCCAGCATCGGGGGAGGAGAGACCCAGTACTTC; CDR3aa: CASIGGGETQYF
d_gene: TRBD2; j_gene: TRBJ2-4; v_gene: TRBV3-1; abundance: -; CDR3nt: TGTGCCAGCAGCCAGTGGACTAGCGGGGGGCCAAGGAACATTCAGTACTTC; CDR3aa: CASSQWTSGGPRNIQYF
d_gene: -; j_gene: TRBJ2-1; v_gene: TRBV2; abundance: few; CDR3nt: TGTGCCAGCAGTGAGGACAGTGTACCTAATGAGCAGTTCTTC; CDR3aa: CASSEDSVPNEQFF
d_gene: -; j_gene: TRBJ2-4; v_gene: TRBV15; abundance: -; CDR3nt: TGTGCCACCAGCAGAGATTCAAACATTCAGTACTTC; CDR3aa: CATSRDSNIQYF
d_gene: -; j_gene: TRBJ2-5; v_gene: TRBV5-1; abundance: -; CDR3nt: TGCGCCAGCAGAGAGGAGGTCCACCAAGAGACCCAGTACTTC; CDR3aa: CASREEVHQETQYF
d_gene: -; j_gene: TRBJ1-2; v_gene: TRBV14; abundance: -; CDR3nt: TGTGCCAGCAGCCAAGGCGGCCCTCCGAGGCTTGGCTACACCTTC; CDR3aa: CASSQGGPPRLGYTF
d_gene: -; j_gene: TRBJ2-5; v_gene: TRBV28; abundance: -; CDR3nt: TGTGCCAGCAGTTCGACACGGGGAGCGGTAGAGACCCAGTACTTC; CDR3aa: CASSSTRGAVETQYF
d_gene: -; j_gene: TRBJ2-1; v_gene: TRBV11-3; abundance: -; CDR3nt: TGTGCCAGCAGCTTGGGGCAGTTCTCCTACAATGAGCAGTTCTTC; CDR3aa: CASSLGQFSYNEQFF
d_gene: TRBD2; j_gene: TRBJ2-1; v_gene: TRBV20-1; abundance: -; CDR3nt: TGCAGTGCTAGTTCTAGCGGGGCCTCCTACAATGAGCAGTTCTTC; CDR3aa: CSASSSGASYNEQFF
d_gene: -; j_gene: TRBJ2-2; v_gene: TRBV7-6; abundance: few; CDR3nt: TGTGCCAGCAGCTTAGGGCAGGTGAACACCGGGGAGCTGTTTTTT; CDR3aa: CASSLGQVNTGELFF
d_gene: TRBD1; j_gene: TRBJ2-1; v_gene: TRBV29-1; abundance: -; CDR3nt: TGCAGCGTTCCCTTGGGGACAGGGGAGGCTTATTTGGTTCCTGAGCAGTTCTTC; CDR3aa: CSVPLGTGEAYLVPEQFF
d_gene: TRBD1; j_gene: TRBJ2-4; v_gene: TRBV27; abundance: -; CDR3nt: TGTGCCAGCAGTCCAGGGACAGTTGGAAACATTCAGTACTTC; CDR3aa: CASSPGTVGNIQYF
d_gene: TRBD1; j_gene: TRBJ1-6; v_gene: TRBV20-1; abundance: -; CDR3nt: TGCAGTGCCCTCGGACAGGGGAAGCAATCACCCCTCCACTTT; CDR3aa: CSALGQGKQSPLHF
d_gene: TRBD2; j_gene: TRBJ2-7; v_gene: TRBV28; abundance: few; CDR3nt: TGTGCCAGCAGTCCCGCGGGGGGAGTAGACGAGCAGTACTTC; CDR3aa: CASSPAGGVDEQYF
d_gene: TRBD2; j_gene: TRBJ2-3; v_gene: TRBV6-6; abundance: -; CDR3nt: TGTGCCAGCAGTTATGGCGGGGGGGCATATACGCAGTATTTT; CDR3aa: CASSYGGGAYTQYF
d_gene: -; j_gene: TRBJ1-2; v_gene: TRBV3-1; abundance: -; CDR3nt: TGTGCCACCTTCGGGGGCAATGGCTACATCTTC; CDR3aa: CATFGGNGYIF
d_gene: -; j_gene: TRBJ2-3; v_gene: TRBV29-1; abundance: -; CDR3nt: TGCAGCGTTGAAGAGGCGCAGTATTTT; CDR3aa: CSVEEAQYF
d_gene: TRBD2; j_gene: TRBJ2-5; v_gene: TRBV30; abundance: few; CDR3nt: TGTGCCCGGAAGGCGGGGGGGTTGGAGACCCAGTACTTC; CDR3aa: CARKAGGLETQYF
d_gene: -; j_gene: TRBJ1-5; v_gene: TRBV4-1; abundance: few; CDR3nt: TGCGCCAGCAGCCAAGACACCTGGGATCAGCCCCAGCATTTT; CDR3aa: CASSQDTWDQPQHF
d_gene: TRBD2; j_gene: TRBJ2-5; v_gene: TRBV11-3; abundance: few; CDR3nt: TGTGCCAGCAGCTCGGGGGGACCTCCGGAGACCCAGTACTTC; CDR3aa: CASSSGGPPETQYF
d_gene: -; j_gene: TRBJ2-2; v_gene: TRBV24-1; abundance: -; CDR3nt: TGTGCCACCAGTGATTTTTCGGGGGAGCTGTTTTTT; CDR3aa: CATSDFSGELFF
d_gene: -; j_gene: TRBJ2-1; v_gene: TRBV19; abundance: -; CDR3nt: TGTGCCAGTAGTGTTGGTCTCGAGCAGTTCTTC; CDR3aa: CASSVGLEQFF
d_gene: -; j_gene: TRBJ1-1; v_gene: TRBV28; abundance: few; CDR3nt: TGTGCCAGCAGGGGCAGGGGATATTCTGAAGCTTTCTTT; CDR3aa: CASRGRGYSEAFF
d_gene: TRBD1; j_gene: TRBJ2-5; v_gene: TRBV5-1; abundance: few; CDR3nt: TGCGCCAGCAGCTCCGCCTTTGGACAGGCTAACCAAGAGACCCAGTACTTC; CDR3aa: CASSSAFGQANQETQYF
d_gene: -; j_gene: TRBJ1-1; v_gene: TRBV27; abundance: -; CDR3nt: TGTGCCAGCAGTTTATCACCGAGGGTGGCTGAAGCTTTCTTT; CDR3aa: CASSLSPRVAEAFF
d_gene: -; j_gene: TRBJ2-1; v_gene: TRBV3-1; abundance: few; CDR3nt: TGTGCCAGCAGCCAAATGGGGATTACCCCCAATGAGCAGTTCTTC; CDR3aa: CASSQMGITPNEQFF
d_gene: TRBD2; j_gene: TRBJ2-1; v_gene: TRBV5-5; abundance: -; CDR3nt: TGTGCCAGCAGCTTGCCGGATTTGGCGGGGGGCCAGAATGAGCAGTTCTTC; CDR3aa: CASSLPDLAGGQNEQFF
d_gene: TRBD2; j_gene: TRBJ2-7; v_gene: TRBV5-1; abundance: few; CDR3nt: TGCGCCAGCAGCTTGGCAACTAGCGGTGAGGTATCCTACGAGCAGTACTTC; CDR3aa: CASSLATSGEVSYEQYF
d_gene: -; j_gene: TRBJ2-1; v_gene: TRBV7-9; abundance: -; CDR3nt: TGTGCCAGCAGCTTAGGCTCAATTAACAATGAGCAGTTCTTC; CDR3aa: CASSLGSINNEQFF
d_gene: TRBD1; j_gene: TRBJ2-7; v_gene: TRBV7-3; abundance: few; CDR3nt: TGTGCCAGCAGCCCACAGGGGGCCCCCAGCGAGCAGTACTTC; CDR3aa: CASSPQGAPSEQYF
d_gene: -; j_gene: TRBJ2-5; v_gene: TRBV25-1; abundance: few; CDR3nt: TGTGCCAGCAGTGAAGGCAGGGAGGAAGAGACCCAGTACTTC; CDR3aa: CASSEGREEETQYF
d_gene: TRBD1; j_gene: TRBJ1-2; v_gene: TRBV2; abundance: -; CDR3nt: TGTGCCAGCAGAGCGGGACAGGGGCCCTATGGCTACACCTTC; CDR3aa: CASRAGQGPYGYTF
d_gene: -; j_gene: TRBJ1-4; v_gene: TRBV29-1; abundance: -; CDR3nt: TGCAGCGGTACCACTAATGAAAAACTGTTTTTT; CDR3aa: CSGTTNEKLFF